The clone carrying this T cell receptor (beta chain) occurred a few times. The source of the sample is a study of blood T cell repertoires in COVID-19. Study information: Samples came from the United States, Italy and Spain, spanning acute and convalescent COVID-19. PBMCs, B-cell-depleted T cells, or T cells provided the cDNA or gDNA that made up the material.

Original data processing: Estimation of nucleated cell counts was performed using reference gene primer amplification. Only in-frame clones appear in the TCRdb table, and some are missing; sequencing was by immunoSEQ multiplex PCR. V and J calls and clone size are those listed in that table; D and trimming were worked out from the DNA. The sample has around 25,000 clones, around 81% seen once. Trimming took off 5 bases at V and 10 bases at J, with 10 bases between the two ends. The CDR3 is 11 amino acids. CDR1 and CDR2 from the germline V gene are SNHLY and FYNNEI. This receptor was identified in an older man with acute or convalescent COVID-19. Sequencing was carried out using peripheral blood. The V call is TRBV2, the J call TRBJ2-3; D is ambiguous. In DNA form, the CDR3 reads TGTGCCAGCAGTCTAACTCGGGCGCAGTATTTT. Translated: CASSLTRAQYF.